The clone carrying this T cell receptor (beta chain) was recorded a few times. As yet, its antigen is unknown. At one end, the junction sequence differs from germline, possibly due to a read error. The data belong to a study of identical twins. The study, taken as a whole, reports: Invariant MAIT and iNKT cells may have partly biased zero-insertion analyses. Out-of-frame beta sequences exhibited a weaker degree of excess twin sharing.

Germline-derived CDR1 and CDR2 are SEHNR and FQNEAQ (reference sequence). This CDR3 spans 15 amino acids. Unique molecular identifiers were present on the cDNA, and a universal primer site came from template switching. One entry per CDR3 protein results from TCRdb running MiXCR on the 5' RACE reads. The sample has approximately 670,000 distinct CDR3 sequences, 6% to 6.5% seen once; the top ten hold about 2%. Healthy Caucasians supplied all donations. The rearrangement links TRBV7-9 to TRBJ1-1; 8 nucleotides agree with TRBD1. The specimen was naive T cells sorted from blood. This sequence was found in a man younger than 35 in good health. CDR3 in DNA: TGTGCCAGCAGCCAAACCGGGACAGGTAACAATGAAGCTTTCTTT. It is translated as CASSQTGTGNNEAFF.